The 14 T cell receptor beta chains reported below all come from one sample, sequenced in a study of T cells in women clearing cervical HPV infection. Repertoires were generated with immunoSEQ multiplex PCR, while TCRdb's copy carries only in-frame clones and drops some. The specimen's table records approximately 31,000 clones. The specimen was blood buffy coat. The receptor set was obtained from a woman between 18 and 75 years old with a cervical HPV16 infection that either progressed to CIN3+ or cleared (not recorded which).

On this clone: The read ends 3 residues early relative to the CDR3; the germline J gene fills the gap. This sequence joins TRBV18 and TRBJ1-2; 7 bases fit TRBD1. The CDR3 covers 17 residues. Per the germline V gene, CDR1 is KGHSH and CDR2 is LQKENI. J lost 5 bases, V lost 4 bases, and 16 bases had no gene match. The sequenced part of the CDR3 DNA is TGTGCCAGCTCACTTCGGACAGGAAACTATTTCGTTTATGGC. Protein: CASSLRTGNYFVYG. The whole CDR3 sequence is CASSLRTGNYFVYGYTF.

As for this clone: The DNA ends 3 residues before the CDR3 does, and the rest of the CDR3 is filled in from the germline J gene. V gene TRBV6-1 combines with J gene TRBJ2-2; TRBD1 matches 11 bases. Germline V gene data show CDR1 as MNHNS and CDR2 as SASEGT. The CDR3 loop spans 16 amino acids. The CDR3 DNA, read in part, is TGTGCCAGCAGTGTTAGGGGACAGGGGGTGAGTTCACCG. Encoded protein: CASSVRGQGVSSP. The CDR3 as a whole reads CASSVRGQGVSSPLFF.

With respect to this clone: With the read ending 3 residues before the CDR3 end, the germline J gene is used to fill in that end. The V and J genes are TRBV7-2 and TRBJ2-3; D ambiguous. Germline CDR1 SGHTA, CDR2 FQGNSA. The CDR3 extends over 12 amino acids. V shed 2 bases and J shed 5 bases, with 5 bases lying between them. This CDR3 is CASSLYRDTQYF. CDR3 DNA (partial): TGTGCCAGCAGCTTATATAGAGATACG.

About this clone: Coverage ceases 3 residues before the CDR3 finishes, and the germline J gene fills in the end. This chain connects TRBV5-6 to TRBJ1-2; D remains ambiguous. This CDR3 spans 12 amino acids. Germline CDR1 SGHDT, CDR2 YYEEEE. Trimming left V 3 bases short and J 7 bases short, with 10 bases between. Incomplete CDR3 DNA: TGTGCCAGCAGCTCGCTTGGCGGTGGC. Its protein product is CASSSLGGG. The whole CDR3 protein is CASSSLGGGYTF. The full variable domain, completed using reference TRBV5-6 and TRBJ1-2, is DAGVTQSPTHLIKTRGQQVTLRCSPKSGHDTVSWYQQALGQGPQFIFQYYEEEERQRGNFPDRFSGHQFPNYSSELNVNALLLGDSALYLCASSSLGGGYTFGSGTRLTVV.

With respect to this clone: The sequence runs out 3 residues before the end of the CDR3; the remainder is reconstructed from the germline J gene. V usage is TRBV5-1 and J usage is TRBJ1-2; no clear D gene. The length of the CDR3 is 13 residues. V shed 0 bases and J shed 0 bases, with 3 bases lying between them. Germline V lookup: CDR1 SGHRS, CDR2 YFSETQ. The CDR3 sequence is CASSLEPNYGYTF. The part of the CDR3 DNA that was read is TGCGCCAGCAGCTTGGAGCCTAACTATGGC.

In regard to this clone: The read is 3 residues too short to cover the CDR3 end, so that end is filled in from the germline J gene. The chain carries TRBV30 and TRBJ2-7; D ambiguous. The CDR3 is 14 residues long. Germline lookup yields CDR1 GTSNPN and CDR2 SVGIG (reference sequence). Trimming took off 4 bases at V and 0 bases at J, with 13 bases between the two ends. The part of the CDR3 DNA that was read is TGTGCCTGGACGGGTGGATGGTACTCCTACGAG. This translates into CAWTGGWYSYE. The CDR3 reads in full as CAWTGGWYSYEQYF.

Of note for this clone: The CDR3 is cut off 3 residues early in the read; its end comes from the germline J gene. The rearrangement links TRBV7-2 to TRBJ2-2; tentatively, D is TRBD1 (5 bases). CDR1 is SGHTA and CDR2 is FQGNSA in the germline V gene. V lost 6 bases and J lost 3, with 11 bases in between. The CDR3 is made up of 14 amino acids. CDR3 bases read: TGTGCCAGCAGGGAAACAGGAGACACCGGGGAG. As protein: CASRETGDTGE. The whole CDR3 sequence reads CASRETGDTGELFF.

Worth noting for this clone: Read coverage stops 3 residues before the CDR3 terminus; the germline J gene supplies the remainder. The J gene is TRBJ1-6, the V gene TRBV18; 8 bases align to TRBD1. The V segment lost 2 bases and the J segment 10 bases; nucleotides outside the gene matches: 7. The CDR3 contains 15 residues. Germline V gene lookup returns CDR1 KGHSH and CDR2 LQKENI. The CDR3 bases that were read are TGTGCCAGCTCACCATCAGGGGGCATGAACTCACCC. Its translation: CASSPSGGMNSP. The CDR3, in full, reads CASSPSGGMNSPLHF.

In the case of this clone: The read ends 3 residues before the CDR3 terminus; that terminus is restored from the germline J gene. This chain uses TRBV20-1 with TRBJ2-1, with D unresolved. CDR3 length: 14 residues. V was shortened by 5 bases and J by 1 base, with 12 bases between the two germline ends. Germline CDR1 is DFQATT and CDR2 is SNEGSKA (reference sequence). The CDR3 loop is CSAPSAISYNEQFF. The sequenced CDR3 bases are TGCAGTGCTCCTTCTGCTATTTCCTACAATGAG.

Of note for this clone: The read ends 3 residues before the CDR3 terminus; that terminus is restored from the germline J gene. The chain combines TRBV30 with TRBJ2-7; 8 nucleotides agree with TRBD2. CDR3 size: 11 residues. V gave up 4 bases and J gave up 6 bases; unmatched junction bases: 2. Germline V gene data show CDR1 as GTSNPN and CDR2 as SVGIG (reference sequence). This CDR3 is CAWTGGVEQYF. The part of the CDR3 DNA that was read is TGTGCCTGGACGGGGGGGGTCGAG. Full variable domain (remainder filled in from reference TRBV30 and TRBJ2-7): SQTIHQWPATLVQPVGSPLSLECTVEGTSNPNLYWYRQAAGRGLQLLFYSVGIGQISSEVPQNLSASRPQDRQFILSSKKLLLSDSGFYLCAWTGGVEQYFGPGTRLTVT.

Regarding this clone: The CDR3 end is not reached by the read, which stops 3 residues before it; the germline J gene fills it in. This chain links TRBV2 with TRBJ2-2; no clear D gene. The CDR3 extends over 14 amino acids. CDR1 is SNHLY and CDR2 is FYNNEI in the germline V gene. CDR3 loop: CASSSDRYNSPLFF. The CDR3 bases that were read are TGTGCCAGCAGCAGCGATCGCTATAATTCACCG.

As to this clone: The read ends 3 residues before the CDR3 terminus; that terminus is restored from the germline J gene. V gene TRBV20-1 combines with J gene TRBJ1-4, with a possible D match to TRBD1 (5 bases). V was pared by 2 bases and J by 6 bases, with 13 bases between. Germline V gene sequence: CDR1 DFQATT, CDR2 SNEGSKA (reference sequence). The CDR3 length is 14 residues. Here the CDR3 reads CSARPAGTDEKLFF. The sequenced CDR3 bases are TGCAGTGCTAGACCGGCCGGGACTGATGAAAAA.

Note on this clone: The sequenced fragment ends 3 residues before the CDR3 boundary, so the rest is inferred from the germline J gene. The rearrangement uses TRBV7-6 and TRBJ2-2, with D tentatively TRBD2 (6 bases). Trimming pared 4 bases from V and 3 bases from J, leaving 12 bases between. The CDR3 length is 15 residues. Germline V gene data show CDR1 as SGHVS and CDR2 as FNYEAQ. The CDR3 sequence: CASSSGTYHTGELFF. CDR3 DNA (partial): TGTGCCAGCAGCTCCGGGACTTATCACACCGGGGAG.

About this clone itself: The read terminates 3 residues before the CDR3 end, so the remaining end is supplied by the germline J gene. This chain joins TRBV19 and TRBJ2-4; possible D gene TRBD1, 5 bases. The length of the CDR3 is 10 residues. From germline, CDR1 is LNHDA and CDR2 SQIVND (reference sequence). The covered CDR3 bases are TGTGCCAGTAAAGGGGATGGT. This gives the protein CASKGDG. The CDR3 in its entirety is CASKGDGQYF. Together with reference TRBV19 and TRBJ2-4, the CDR3 gives the full variable domain: DGGITQSPKYLFRKEGQNVTLSCEQNLNHDAMYWYRQDPGQGLRLIYYSQIVNDFQKGDIAEGYSVSREKKESFPLTVTSAQKNPTAFYLCASKGDGQYFGAGTRLSVL.